This T cell receptor beta chain was profiled in a study of human T cells and chemical hapten exposure. TCRdb independently ran MiXCR on the RACE reads; one entry per CDR3 protein. Altogether roughly 250,000 distinct CDR3 sequences are present, about 9% being singletons, with the ten largest covering 2% to 2.5%. Study-wide results and caveats: Patch test score tracked positively with PT1 expanded TCR counts.

In its sample, this clonotype was seen a few times. The antigen remains undetermined. V shed 3 bases, J shed 2 bases, and the junction held 9 bases outside the gene matches. CDR1 DFQATT and CDR2 SNEGSKA come from the germline V gene (reference sequence). The CDR3 loop spans 17 amino acids. The time point was: pre-sensitization, week 0. Treatment here: therapeutic diphenylcyclopropenone sensitization with weekly scalp DPC. Here the sequenced sample was whole blood, taken in connection with sensitization to the hapten diphenylcyclopropenone (DPC). This TCR came from a woman aged 40-49 years with alopecia areata. Some clones in this sample may be carry-over from other donors' samples. The chain recombines TRBV20-1 with TRBJ2-5; 13 bases line up with TRBD2. As DNA, the CDR3 is TGCAGTGCTAGCCTTCGAGGGGGACTAGCGGGACAAGAGACCCAGTACTTC. Translation gives CSASLRGGLAGQETQYF.